This is a list of T cell receptor beta chains from one sample in a study of blood T cell repertoires in COVID-19. TCRdb's table, derived via immunoSEQ multiplex PCR, lists solely in-frame clones and lacks some. The sample gives about 250,000 clones, 65% to 90% of which show up once; around 16% is in the top ten. Sequencing used PBMCs or T cells enriched from blood (not recorded which). The receptors were sampled from a man between 18 and 29 years old who had recovered from COVID-19. CDR3s include the opening cysteine and the closing phenylalanine or tryptophan.

v_call,j_call,cdr3_aa
TRBV6-1,TRBJ1-5,CASSEAGTGGAVQPQHF
TRBV6-5,TRBJ2-7,CASTWTGYEQYF
TRBV20-1,TRBJ2-1,CSASMTSGGAGEQFF
TRBV5-1,TRBJ2-1,CASSLGLASDEQFF
TRBV28,TRBJ1-6,CASSLGQGGSPLHF
TRBV6-5,TRBJ2-1,CASSYGLAGVNEQFF
TRBV6-5,TRBJ1-2,CASSRERTGHYGYTF
TRBV27,TRBJ2-7,CASSPLSYEQYF
TRBV19,TRBJ1-6,CASSIGDKWSPLHF
TRBV27,TRBJ2-6,CASSSPRQGTNVLTF
TRBV19,TRBJ1-5,CASSIGGSNQPQHF
TRBV6-5,TRBJ1-1,CASSMDSLNTEAFF
TRBV15,TRBJ1-5,CATSRDLTDYQPQHF
TRBV29-1,TRBJ2-7,CSVSGLAGGMYEQYF
TRBV10-3,TRBJ1-1,CAISDGQGNTEAFF
TRBV5-1,TRBJ1-2,CASSLVGGVGDGYTF
TRBV19,TRBJ1-1,CASTSVDNTEAFF